Described below is a single T cell receptor (beta chain) sequence and its context. The target antigen is unknown. Each TCR beta cDNA library carried unique molecular identifiers. Around 500,000 cDNA molecules came from about 1 to 10 million T cells. One entry per CDR3 protein, called by TCRdb with MiXCR from the PCR reads. The table shows under 900,000 distinct CDR3 sequences, with roughly 50% occurring only once. These data belong to a study of post-analysis software for immune sequencing data. For the study at large: The cohort encompassed relapsing-remitting, secondary progressive and progressive-relapsing multiple sclerosis disease courses.

The study, taken as a whole, reports: By F measure, strong co-clustering occurred among samples prepared in the same batch. Diversity measured as normalized Chao1 was significantly lower in multiple sclerosis patients than in controls. About five TRBV segments, including TRBV5-6, TRBV5-1 and TRBV20-1, were more frequent in patients than controls.

The CDR3 covers 17 residues. Germline-derived CDR1 and CDR2 are LGHDT and YNNKEL (reference sequence). V trimming: 0 bases; J trimming: 1 base; junction bases outside the gene matches: 3. Sequenced input: blood. This receptor was identified in a girl aged 5-17 years with multiple sclerosis. J is TRBJ2-1 and V is TRBV3-1; TRBD2 matches 10 bases. The CDR3 reads CASSQERTSGSYNEQFF. CDR3 DNA sequence: TGTGCCAGCAGCCAAGAGAGGACTAGCGGATCCTACAATGAGCAGTTCTTC.